The clone carrying this TCR beta chain came up a few times. This CDR3 is built from 16 residues. Germline-derived CDR1 and CDR2 are SGHKS and YYEKEE (reference sequence). V shed 3 bases and J shed 0 bases, with 12 bases lying between them. TCRdb used MiXCR to reprocess the RT-PCR reads, holding one entry per CDR3 protein. The table has approximately 720,000 distinct CDR3 sequences, 14% seen once. The sequenced sample was memory CD4+ T cells from blood. The rearrangement uses TRBV5-5 and TRBJ2-2; no clear D. This clonotype originated in a female donor in good health, serving as a healthy control. CDR3 coding DNA: TGTGCCAGCAGCTCAAGGGCCGACGCGAACACCGGGGAGCTGTTTTTT. Translated, it gives CASSSRADANTGELFF.